The 11 T cell receptor beta chains presented below share a single source sample, sequenced in a study of technical replicates of blood from several donors. Generated by immunoSEQ multiplex PCR, the TCRdb table keeps only in-frame clones and is missing some. The profile covers about 73,000 clones, with roughly nine tenths appearing a single time and approximately 5% taken by the ten largest. Material for sequencing was PBMCs. The receptors shown here come from a human donor in good health. Some clones in this sample may be carry-over from other donors' samples.

This chain links TRBV7-2 with TRBJ1-5; TRBD1 might be the D (5 bases). The germline V gene has CDR1 SGHTA and CDR2 FQGNSA. V was pared by 3 bases and J by 6 bases, with 9 bases between. The CDR3 runs to 13 residues. For the CDR3, the DNA is TGTGCCAGCAGCTTGTCCAGGGCTCAGCCCCAGCATTTT. Protein product: CASSLSRAQPQHF.

This clone was observed a handful of times. This chain joins TRBV21-1 and TRBJ2-1; the table's TRBD2 call for D was not verified on the DNA. TRBV21-1 corresponds to a pseudogene. The CDR3 length is 16 residues. The DNA for the CDR3 is TGTGCCAGCATCTCAAAGGAGGAGGGAGTGTGCAATGAGCAGTTCTTC. This codes for CASISKEEGVCNEQFF.

This clone was counted once. The chain combines TRBV6-4 with TRBJ2-1; D is unclear. CDR3 size: 16 residues. CDR1 MRHNA and CDR2 SNTAGT come from the germline V gene. The V gene lost 2 bases and the J gene lost 0 bases, with 11 bases spanning the gap. This CDR3 reads CASSDVPSYSYNEQFF. The DNA for the CDR3 is TGTGCCAGCAGTGACGTCCCGTCCTACTCCTACAATGAGCAGTTCTTC.

The chain combines TRBV9 with TRBJ2-1; TRBD2 matches 7 bases. Germline loops: CDR1 SGDLS, CDR2 YYNGEE. This CDR3 is built from 14 residues. V trimming: 2 bases; J trimming: 8 bases; junction bases outside the gene matches: 7. This CDR3 reads CASSVWTSRYEQFF. Written as DNA, the CDR3 is TGTGCCAGCAGCGTCTGGACTAGTAGGTATGAGCAGTTCTTC.

In its sample, this clone was seen once. This chain connects TRBV5-1 to TRBJ2-1, with 8 positions matching TRBD1. V shed 0 bases and J 5 bases; nucleotides not matched to a gene: 1. The CDR3 runs 14 residues. The germline V gene encodes CDR1 SGHRS and CDR2 YFSETQ. The CDR3 region is CASSLGTGNNEQFF. The DNA for the CDR3 is TGCGCCAGCAGCTTGGGGACAGGGAACAATGAGCAGTTCTTC.

V gene TRBV7-2 combines with J gene TRBJ2-7, with 8 bases that match TRBD2. This CDR3 spans 15 amino acids. CDR1 and CDR2 (germline): SGHTA, FQGNSA. J lost 4 bases, V lost 2 bases, and 7 bases had no gene match. In nucleotides, the CDR3 is TGTGCCAGCAGCTTAACATCGGCGGGAGGTTACGAGCAGTACTTC. Its translation: CASSLTSAGGYEQYF.

This clone was recorded only once. The chain uses TRBV11-2 and TRBJ1-2, with 7 bases lining up with TRBD1. This CDR3 has 14 amino acids. From germline, CDR1 is SGHAT and CDR2 FQNNGV. With V trimmed by 4 bases and J by 4 bases, 6 bases remained unmatched. The CDR3 region has the DNA TGTGCCAGCAGCTCGACAGGGTTTAGCTATGGCTACACCTTC. Residues: CASSSTGFSYGYTF.

The chain has TRBV6-6 and TRBJ1-1; D gene unclear. Germline V gene lookup returns CDR1 MNHNY and CDR2 SVGAGI (reference sequence). Deletions cut 1 base from V and 5 bases from J, with 17 bases between. CDR3 length: 16 amino acids. CDR3 DNA: TGTGCCAGCAGTTACTTAATGGTATCGGGTATAACTGAAGCTTTCTTT. Encoded protein: CASSYLMVSGITEAFF.

J is TRBJ1-1 and V is TRBV28, with D possibly being TRBD1 (5 bases). Germline assignment: CDR1 MDHEN and CDR2 SYDVKM. Deletions cut 5 bases from V and 1 base from J, with 14 bases between. This CDR3 contains 15 residues. CDR3 DNA: TGTGCCAGCAGTCTGTCTCCAAGGGGGAACACTGAAGCTTTCTTT. It specifies CASSLSPRGNTEAFF. The variable domain in full, completed from reference TRBV28 and TRBJ1-1, reads DVKVTQSSRYLVKRTGEKVFLECVQDMDHENMFWYRQDPGLGLRLIYFSYDVKMKEKGDIPEGYSVSREKKERFSLILESASTNQTSMYLCASSLSPRGNTEAFFGQGTRLTVV.

The rearrangement uses TRBV10-3 and TRBJ1-2, with a weak D call TRBD1 (6 bases). Germline V gene lookup returns CDR1 ENHRY and CDR2 SYGVKD. This CDR3 spans 11 amino acids. Trimming pared 8 bases from V and 2 bases from J, leaving 6 bases between. The CDR3 DNA follows: TGTGCCATCGGGGGCAACTATGGCTACACCTTC. Translation: CAIGGNYGYTF.

This clone is a singleton in its sample. The rearrangement uses TRBV6-5 and TRBJ2-7; TRBD2 matches 7 bases. The CDR3 spans 15 residues. The germline gives CDR1 MNHEY, CDR2 SVGAGI. With V trimmed by 6 bases and J by 0 bases, 8 bases remained unmatched. The CDR3 sequence is CASRRDYSSSYEQYF. CDR3 bases: TGTGCCAGCAGGAGGGACTATTCAAGCTCCTACGAGCAGTACTTC.